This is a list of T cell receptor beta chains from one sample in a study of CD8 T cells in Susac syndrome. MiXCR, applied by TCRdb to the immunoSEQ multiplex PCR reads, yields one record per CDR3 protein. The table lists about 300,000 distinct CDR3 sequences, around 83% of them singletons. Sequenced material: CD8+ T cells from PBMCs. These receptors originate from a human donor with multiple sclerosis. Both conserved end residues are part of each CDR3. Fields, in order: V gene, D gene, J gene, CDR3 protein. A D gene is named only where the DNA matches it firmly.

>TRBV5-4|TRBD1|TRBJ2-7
CASSFGTGGEQYF
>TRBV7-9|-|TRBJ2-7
CASSVGEQYF
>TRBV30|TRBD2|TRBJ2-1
CAWSPSPGLAGSDEQFF
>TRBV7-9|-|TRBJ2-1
CASSLGPTGYNEQFF
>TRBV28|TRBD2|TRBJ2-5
CASSLWELAVEETQYF
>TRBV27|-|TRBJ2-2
CASSLYQGGAGELFF
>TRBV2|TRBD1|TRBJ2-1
CASSEGTGVSKSYNEQFF
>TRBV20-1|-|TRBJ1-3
CSAPYTSGNTIYF
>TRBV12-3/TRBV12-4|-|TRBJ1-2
CASTSGTYGYTF
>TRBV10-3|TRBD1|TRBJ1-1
CAISESKTGTGLMNTEAFF
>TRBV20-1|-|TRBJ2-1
CSAGPQDYNEQFF
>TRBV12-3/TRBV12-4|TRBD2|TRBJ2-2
CASSLAGTSGRCTGELFF
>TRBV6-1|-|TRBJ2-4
CASWQGGAKNIQYF
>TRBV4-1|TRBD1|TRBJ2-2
CASSRPGQGGELFF
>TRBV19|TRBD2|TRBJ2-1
CASRLAGFNEQFF
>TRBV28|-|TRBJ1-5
CFTRGIKGSSQPQHF
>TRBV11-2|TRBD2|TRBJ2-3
CASSQRILRGTSTDTQYF
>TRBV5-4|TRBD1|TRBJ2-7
CASSSDRGWYEQYF
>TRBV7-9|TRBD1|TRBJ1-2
CAGDRGNYGYTF
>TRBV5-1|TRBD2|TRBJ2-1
CASSGSGASGRAGEQFF
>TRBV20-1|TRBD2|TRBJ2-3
CSAPGLAMGRDTQYF
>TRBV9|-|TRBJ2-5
CASSQSGKTQYF